Sequencing of this T cell receptor beta chain was carried out in a study of blood T cell repertoires in COVID-19. Study at large: The samples span acute and convalescent COVID-19 from the United States, Italy and Spain.

Membership in each cohort depended on participant-reported clinical history. Among Cohort 3 donors, those recovered had two negative PCRs, clearance, or symptom resolution. Germline CDR1 reads GTSNPN; CDR2 reads SVGIG (reference sequence). The CDR3 consists of 15 residues. Between the trimmed V and J ends, which lost 1 base and 3 bases, there was a span of 13 bases. Under the authors' procedure: Nucleated cell counts were estimated from reference gene primer amplification. Using immunoSEQ multiplex PCR, the repertoire was profiled, and TCRdb retains in-frame clones only, with some absent. D and trimming come from the DNA, and the V and J calls and clone size come from that table. The sample shows over 200,000 clones, roughly 85% of them seen only once.

V is TRBV30 and J is TRBJ1-5; D ambiguous. Sequencing was performed on PBMCs or T cells enriched from blood (not recorded which). This TCR came from a man aged 35 to 55 who had recovered from COVID-19. The CDR3 loop reads CAWSGRGLYNQPQHF. For the CDR3, the DNA is TGTGCCTGGAGTGGTCGGGGTCTATACAATCAGCCCCAGCATTTT.